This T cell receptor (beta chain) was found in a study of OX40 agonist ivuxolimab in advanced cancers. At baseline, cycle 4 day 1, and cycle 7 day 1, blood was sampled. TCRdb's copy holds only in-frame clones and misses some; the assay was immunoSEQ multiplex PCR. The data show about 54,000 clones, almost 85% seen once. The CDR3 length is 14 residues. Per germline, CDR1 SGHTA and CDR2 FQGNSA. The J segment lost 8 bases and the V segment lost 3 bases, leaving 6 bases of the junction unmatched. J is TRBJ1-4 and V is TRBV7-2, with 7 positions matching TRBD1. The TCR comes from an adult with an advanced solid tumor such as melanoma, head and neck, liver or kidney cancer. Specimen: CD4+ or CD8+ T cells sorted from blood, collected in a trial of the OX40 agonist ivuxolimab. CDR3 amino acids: CASSLDRSREKLFF. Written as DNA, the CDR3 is TGTGCCAGCAGCTTGGACAGGAGCAGGGAAAAACTGTTTTTT.